Below are 29 T cell receptor beta chains sequenced from a single sample in a study of T cell clones after liver transplantation (dated by TCRdb to about 2019). Receptor libraries were prepared by the immunoSEQ multiplex PCR assay. This is the immuneACCESS table as TCRdb keeps it, with only in-frame sequences that have V and J called. A part of the clones is gone; compared with another copy, unresolved V genes explain less than half, and the rest is unexplained. The sample includes 55,000 or so clones, with 70% to 75% observed a single time. The ten biggest clones cover 15% of the sample. Taken with the paper, the label for time point translates to: pre-transplant. This specimen was CD4+ T cells from blood, taken before liver transplant. These receptor sequences come from a human donor who received a liver transplant.

The gene calls are TRBV6-6 and TRBJ1-2, with D tentatively TRBD1 (6 bases). V was shortened by 6 bases and J by 4 bases, with 18 bases between the two germline ends. Germline assignment: CDR1 MNHNY and CDR2 SVGAGI (reference sequence). The CDR3 length is 15 residues. The CDR3 region is CASRPSYRAIYGYTF. CDR3 sequence (DNA): TGTGCCAGCAGGCCATCCTACAGGGCTATCTATGGCTACACCTTC.

This clone was detected only once. The rearrangement joins TRBV2 to TRBJ2-2; TRBD1 aligns across 12 bases. The J segment lost 6 bases and the V segment lost 8 bases, leaving 16 bases of the junction unmatched. This CDR3 comprises 18 residues. Germline V CDR1 and CDR2: SNHLY, FYNNEI. Here the CDR3 reads CASSLTHPGTGGSGELFF. The CDR3 nucleotides read TGTGCCAGCTCGCTTACCCATCCCGGGACAGGGGGCTCCGGGGAGCTGTTTTTT.

The chain employs TRBV6-1 and TRBJ1-1; tentatively, D is TRBD1 (6 bases). Germline CDR1 is MNHNS and CDR2 is SASEGT. The CDR3 extends over 18 amino acids. Trimming shortened V by 1 base and J by 5 bases, and 23 bases separated the two germline ends. The CDR3 is CASSEGNLFSGGGTEAFF. DNA of the CDR3: TGTGCCAGCAGTGAAGGGAACTTATTTTCTGGGGGCGGGACTGAAGCTTTCTTT.

CDR3 amino acids: CASRTGGQGEKLFF. CDR3 nucleotides: TGTGCCAGCAGAACAGGGGGTCAAGGTGAAAAACTGTTTTTT. V usage is TRBV28 and J usage is TRBJ1-4; 8 nucleotides align to TRBD1. The V segment lost 6 bases and the J segment 7 bases; nucleotides outside the gene matches: 7. Germline V gives CDR1 MDHEN, CDR2 SYDVKM. The CDR3 is 14 residues long.

The chain recombines TRBV28 with TRBJ2-2, with 9 positions matching TRBD2. Germline V gives CDR1 MDHEN, CDR2 SYDVKM. V gave up 0 bases and J gave up 6 bases; unmatched junction bases: 8. The CDR3 extends over 17 amino acids. CDR3: CASSLWAGGRFAGELFF. The DNA for the CDR3 is TGTGCCAGCAGTTTATGGGCGGGGGGGCGTTTCGCCGGGGAGCTGTTTTTT.

This clone was seen a single time. The gene calls are TRBV4-1 and TRBJ2-3; D gene uncertain. The germline V gene encodes CDR1 MGHRA and CDR2 YSYEKL. CDR3 size: 15 residues. Trimming left V 0 bases short and J 0 bases short, with 7 bases between. This chain's CDR3 is CASSQDGQSTDTQYF. DNA for the CDR3: TGCGCCAGCAGCCAAGATGGGCAGAGCACAGATACGCAGTATTTT.

In its sample, this clone was seen a few times. CDR3: CASSTTGSDTGELFF. CDR3 in DNA: TGTGCCAGCAGTACGACAGGGTCAGACACCGGGGAGCTGTTTTTT. The rearrangement uses TRBV2 and TRBJ2-2; 7 bases fit TRBD1. Germline trimming cut 5 bases from V and 3 bases from J; bases unmatched to any gene: 6. The CDR3 is 15 residues long. CDR1 and CDR2 from the germline V gene are SNHLY and FYNNEI.

This clone was counted at least ten times. This chain connects TRBV19 to TRBJ2-7, with D perhaps matching TRBD1 (6 bases). The CDR3 covers 13 residues. The V gene lost 7 bases and the J gene lost 1 base, with 11 bases spanning the gap. The germline CDR1 and CDR2 sequences are LNHDA and SQIVND (reference sequence). The CDR3 loop is CASNDDRSYEQYF. In DNA, the CDR3 is TGTGCCAGTAATGATGACAGGTCCTACGAGCAGTACTTC.

The V and J genes are TRBV18 and TRBJ1-1, with D hard to call. CDR1 KGHSH and CDR2 LQKENI come from the germline V gene. Trimming cost V 9 bases and J 3 bases, with 14 bases left between them. CDR3 length: 13 residues. CDR3 DNA sequence: TGTGCCAGTTCGACGGGGTCAGACACTGAAGCTTTCTTT. This encodes CASSTGSDTEAFF.

This sequence joins TRBV7-2 and TRBJ2-7, with TRBD1 matching over 9 bases. With V trimmed by 5 bases and J by 2 bases, 4 bases remained unmatched. CDR1 and CDR2 (germline): SGHTA, FQGNSA. This CDR3 has 14 residues. The DNA for the CDR3 is TGTGCCAGCAGCGAAGGGACAGGGCCCTACGAGCAGTACTTC. Translation gives CASSEGTGPYEQYF.

The CDR3 DNA follows: TGTGCCAGCAGTCGATCCGGGACTGCCTTCGAGCAGTACTTC. Translated, it gives CASSRSGTAFEQYF. This chain links TRBV27 with TRBJ2-7; D is perhaps TRBD2 (6 bases). CDR1 is MNHEY and CDR2 is SMNVEV in the germline V gene (reference sequence). V lost 5 bases and J 6 bases, leaving 17 bases between the germline ends. The CDR3 length is 14 residues.

The chain has TRBV19 and TRBJ2-1; D is unresolved. Germline CDR1 LNHDA, CDR2 SQIVND (reference sequence). CDR3 length: 13 residues. The V and J ends lost 1 base and 7 bases respectively, with 8 bases between them. CDR3 residues: CASSIGWRNEQFF. The CDR3 DNA reads TGTGCCAGTAGTATAGGATGGCGGAATGAGCAGTTCTTC. The full variable domain, its missing parts supplied by reference TRBV19 and TRBJ2-1, is DGGITQSPKYLFRKEGQNVTLSCEQNLNHDAMYWYRQDPGQGLRLIYYSQIVNDFQKGDIAEGYSVSREKKESFPLTVTSAQKNPTAFYLCASSIGWRNEQFFGPGTRLTVL.

This clone was observed once. The CDR3 protein is CASSITYGGTDTQYF. The CDR3 DNA follows: TGTGCCAGTAGTATCACCTACGGGGGCACAGATACGCAGTATTTT. The gene calls are TRBV19 and TRBJ2-3; tentatively, D is TRBD2 (5 bases). CDR1 and CDR2 (germline): LNHDA, SQIVND (reference sequence). V shed 3 bases and J shed 1 base, with 11 bases lying between them. The CDR3 covers 15 residues.

J is TRBJ1-2 and V is TRBV2; tentative D call: TRBD1 (6 bases). The CDR3 is made up of 15 amino acids. Trimming removed 5 bases at V and 1 base at J, with 14 bases between. Per the germline V gene, CDR1 is SNHLY and CDR2 is FYNNEI. CDR3 protein: CASSIQGRGNYGYTF. For the CDR3, the DNA is TGTGCCAGCAGTATACAGGGAAGGGGTAACTATGGCTACACCTTC.

The J gene is TRBJ1-2, the V gene TRBV10-2; D remains ambiguous. V was clipped by 8 bases and J by 3 bases, with 16 bases between them. In germline, CDR1 is WSHSY, CDR2 SAAADI. CDR3 size: 14 residues. CDR3 loop: CASGKGGYDYGYTF. Here the CDR3 DNA reads TGCGCCAGCGGAAAGGGAGGATACGACTATGGCTACACCTTC.

This chain uses TRBV4-2 with TRBJ2-6; possibly TRBD2 for D (5 bases). V shed 0 bases and J shed 4 bases, with 16 bases lying between them. There are 18 residues in the CDR3. CDR1 is LGHNA, CDR2 YNFKEQ, per germline. This CDR3 is CASSQDTRGRGGANVLTF. The CDR3 DNA is TGTGCCAGCAGCCAAGATACCCGTGGTCGAGGGGGGGCCAACGTCCTGACTTTC.

The chain is built from TRBV2 and TRBJ2-3; the match to TRBD1 covers 9 bases. Germline CDR1 and CDR2: SNHLY and FYNNEI. The CDR3 contains 16 residues. Trimming at V came to 4 bases and at J to 4 bases, leaving 9 bases not matched to a gene. As DNA, the CDR3 is TGTGCCAGCAGTGTGGCCCGACAGGGGGTGTCAGATACGCAGTATTTT. Translated: CASSVARQGVSDTQYF.

This sequence joins TRBV7-9 and TRBJ2-3; D is unclear. The germline CDR1 and CDR2 sequences are SEHNR and FQNEAQ (reference sequence). Between the trimmed V and J ends, which lost 3 bases and 4 bases, there was a span of 11 bases. The CDR3 has 14 residues. CDR3 protein: CASSFSGRADTQYF. DNA for the CDR3: TGTGCCAGCAGCTTCAGTGGCCGGGCAGATACGCAGTATTTT.

In nucleotides, the CDR3 is TGTGCCAGCAGCTTATGGTCCGGGGACAACGAGCAGTACTTC. It is translated as CASSLWSGDNEQYF. The chain is built from TRBV7-2 and TRBJ2-7; D might be TRBD1 (6 bases). V lost 2 bases and J 5 bases, leaving 13 bases between the germline ends. CDR1 SGHTA and CDR2 FQGNSA come from the germline V gene. The CDR3 contains 14 residues.

This chain connects TRBV5-8 to TRBJ2-7; weak D call: TRBD1 (6 bases). V lost 2 bases and J 2 bases, leaving 11 bases between the germline ends. This CDR3 is built from 14 residues. The germline gives CDR1 SGHTS, CDR2 YDEGEE. This CDR3 reads CASSLGRGPYEQYF. The CDR3 nucleotides are TGTGCCAGCAGCTTAGGCAGGGGACCCTACGAGCAGTACTTC.

The chain has TRBV5-6 and TRBJ2-7, with a possible D match to TRBD1 (5 bases). The CDR3 is made up of 13 amino acids. The V and J ends lost 0 bases and 5 bases respectively, with 9 bases between them. Per germline, CDR1 SGHDT and CDR2 YYEEEE. CDR3 sequence reads: CASSLAGQHEQYF. The DNA for the CDR3 is TGTGCCAGCAGCTTGGCAGGGCAACACGAGCAGTACTTC. The whole variable domain, filled in from reference TRBV5-6 and TRBJ2-7, reads DAGVTQSPTHLIKTRGQQVTLRCSPKSGHDTVSWYQQALGQGPQFIFQYYEEEERQRGNFPDRFSGHQFPNYSSELNVNALLLGDSALYLCASSLAGQHEQYFGPGTRLTVT.

As regards this clone: One end of the junction varies from germline; a read error may be responsible. The V and J genes are TRBV7-2 and TRBJ1-1; D is ambiguous. The CDR3 loop spans 14 amino acids. Germline V gives CDR1 SGHTA, CDR2 FQGNSA. CDR3 loop: CASSSSGLHTEAFF. CDR3 coding DNA: TGTGCCAGCAGCTCCTCGGGTTTGCACACCGAAGCTTTCTTT.

This clone was detected only a few times. The rearrangement links TRBV7-2 to TRBJ1-5, with no clear D. Trimming pared 5 bases from V and 0 bases from J, leaving 8 bases between. Looked up from germline, CDR1 is SGHTA and CDR2 is FQGNSA. This CDR3 contains 14 residues. In DNA, the CDR3 is TGTGCCAGCAGCACTGTCTATAGCAATCAGCCCCAGCATTTT. It yields the protein CASSTVYSNQPQHF.

The genes are TRBV28 and TRBJ1-6; 7 nucleotides line up with TRBD1. Germline V gene data show CDR1 as MDHEN and CDR2 as SYDVKM. The length of the CDR3 is 18 residues. V lost 5 bases, J lost 0 bases, and 10 bases stayed unmatched. CDR3 DNA: TGTGCCAGCAGTCTGACACAGGGGTCGAGCTCCTATAATTCACCCCTCCACTTT. Residues: CASSLTQGSSSYNSPLHF.

This chain links TRBV27 with TRBJ2-3; 10 nucleotides align to TRBD2. J lost 1 base, V lost 6 bases, and 1 base had no gene match. Per the germline V gene, CDR1 is MNHEY and CDR2 is SMNVEV (reference sequence). There are 14 residues in the CDR3. CDR3 region: CASRLAGGTDTQYF. CDR3 sequence (DNA): TGTGCCAGCAGGCTAGCGGGGGGCACAGATACGCAGTATTTT.

The CDR3: CASNLQGGRSNTEAFF. CDR3 in DNA: TGTGCCAGCAACTTACAGGGGGGCAGGTCGAACACTGAAGCTTTCTTT. This sequence joins TRBV2 and TRBJ1-1; 8 nucleotides agree with TRBD1. Trimming cost V 7 bases and J 1 base; bases outside gene matches: 11. CDR1 SNHLY and CDR2 FYNNEI come from the germline V gene. CDR3 size: 16 residues. The full variable domain, with the rest looked up from reference TRBV2 and TRBJ1-1, is EPEVTQTPSHQVTQMGQEVILRCVPISNHLYFYWYRQILGQKVEFLVSFYNNEISEKSEIFDDQFSVERPDGSNFTLKIRSTKLEDSAMYFCASNLQGGRSNTEAFFGQGTRLTVV.

The chain combines TRBV16 with TRBJ1-2, with 9 bases fitting TRBD1. Trimming cost V 0 bases and J 7 bases; bases outside gene matches: 3. CDR3 length: 14 residues. Germline CDR1 is KGHSY and CDR2 is FQNENV. CDR3 sequence: CASSQSGQGGGYTF. The CDR3 DNA is TGTGCCAGCAGCCAATCGGGACAGGGAGGTGGCTACACCTTC. Full variable domain (outside the CDR3, taken from reference TRBV16 and TRBJ1-2): GEEVAQTPKHLVRGEGQKAKLYCAPIKGHSYVFWYQQVLKNEFKFLISFQNENVFDETGMPKERFSAKCLPNSPCSLEIQATKLEDSAVYFCASSQSGQGGGYTFGSGTRLTVV.

In this sample, this clone is medium-sized. The chain combines TRBV6-1 with TRBJ1-5, with 11 bases aligning to TRBD1. Looked up from germline, CDR1 is MNHNS and CDR2 is SASEGT. This CDR3 has 14 amino acids. V lost 7 bases to trimming and J lost 5 bases; unmatched junction nucleotides: 4. For the CDR3, the DNA is TGTGCCAGCATTATGGACAGGGGGCATCAGCCCCAGCATTTT. As protein: CASIMDRGHQPQHF.

This chain uses TRBV5-1 with TRBJ2-3; D might be TRBD1 (6 bases). V shed 0 bases and J shed 0 bases, with 11 bases lying between them. This CDR3 is built from 16 residues. CDR1 and CDR2 (germline): SGHRS, YFSETQ. The CDR3 spells CASSLGDISSTDTQYF. CDR3 DNA sequence: TGCGCCAGCAGCTTGGGGGACATATCTAGCACAGATACGCAGTATTTT. Drawing the rest from reference TRBV5-1 and TRBJ2-3, the complete variable domain is KAGVTQTPRYLIKTRGQQVTLSCSPISGHRSVSWYQQTPGQGLQFLFEYFSETQRNKGNFPGRFSGRQFSNSRSEMNVSTLELGDSALYLCASSLGDISSTDTQYFGPGTRLTVL.